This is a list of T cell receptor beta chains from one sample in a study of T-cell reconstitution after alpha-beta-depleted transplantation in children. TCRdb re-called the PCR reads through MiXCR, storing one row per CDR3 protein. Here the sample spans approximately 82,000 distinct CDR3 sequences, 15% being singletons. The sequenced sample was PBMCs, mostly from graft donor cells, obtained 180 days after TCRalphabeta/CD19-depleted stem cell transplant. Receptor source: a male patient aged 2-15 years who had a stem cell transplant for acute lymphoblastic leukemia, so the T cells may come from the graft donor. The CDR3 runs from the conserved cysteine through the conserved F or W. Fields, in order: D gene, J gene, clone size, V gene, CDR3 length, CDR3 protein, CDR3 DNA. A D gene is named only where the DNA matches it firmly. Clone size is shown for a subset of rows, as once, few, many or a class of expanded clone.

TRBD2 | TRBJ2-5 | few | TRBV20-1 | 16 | CSAETRLAGGQETQYF | TGCAGTGCTGAAACAAGACTAGCGGGGGGGCAAGAGACCCAGTACTTC
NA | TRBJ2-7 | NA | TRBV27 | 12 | CASRGWAYEQYF | TGTGCCAGCCGTGGATGGGCCTACGAGCAGTACTTC
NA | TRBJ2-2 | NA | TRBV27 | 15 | CASSFNRQRTRELYF | TGTGCCAGCAGTTTTAACCGACAGAGGACCCGGGAGCTGTATTTT
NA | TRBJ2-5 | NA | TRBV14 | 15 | CASSQDVWGQETQYF | TGTGCCAGCAGCCAAGATGTGTGGGGACAAGAGACCCAGTACTTC
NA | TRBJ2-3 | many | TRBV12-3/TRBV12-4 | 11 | CASIRMDTQYF | TGTGCCAGCATCCGTATGGATACGCAGTATTTT
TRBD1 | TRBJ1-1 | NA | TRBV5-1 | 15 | CASSLTGGVVTEAFF | TGCGCCAGCAGCCTCACAGGGGGAGTCGTTACTGAAGCTTTCTTT
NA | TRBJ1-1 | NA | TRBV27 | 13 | CASSPGRYGEAFF | TGTGCCAGCAGCCCGGGTCGGTACGGTGAAGCTTTCTTT
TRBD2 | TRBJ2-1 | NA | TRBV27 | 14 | CASSLGLAGARQFF | TGTGCCAGCAGTTTAGGACTAGCGGGGGCGCGGCAGTTCTTC
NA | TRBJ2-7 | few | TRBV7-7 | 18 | CASSPGGDRDTASYEQYF | TGTGCTAGCAGCCCCGGGGGGGACAGGGACACGGCCTCCTACGAGCAGTACTTC
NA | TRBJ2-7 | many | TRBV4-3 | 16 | CASSQSTRNRVHEQYF | TGCGCCAGCAGCCAATCTACACGGAACAGGGTCCACGAGCAGTACTTC
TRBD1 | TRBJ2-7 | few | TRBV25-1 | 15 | CASRGQGRNSYEQYF | TGTGCCAGCAGGGGACAGGGGCGCAACTCCTACGAGCAGTACTTC
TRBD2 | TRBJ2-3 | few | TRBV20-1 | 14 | CSASTAGGPDTQYF | TGCAGTGCTAGTACGGCGGGGGGGCCAGATACGCAGTATTTT
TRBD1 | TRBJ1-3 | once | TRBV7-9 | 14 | CASSRTGVGNTIYF | TGTGCCAGCAGCCGGACAGGGGTCGGAAACACCATATATTTT
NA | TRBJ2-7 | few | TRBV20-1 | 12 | CSASELSYEQYF | TGCAGTGCTAGTGAGCTGTCCTACGAGCAGTACTTC
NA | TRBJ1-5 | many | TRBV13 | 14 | CASSFGPGSPPQHF | TGTGCCAGCAGCTTCGGTCCAGGGTCACCGCCCCAGCATTTT
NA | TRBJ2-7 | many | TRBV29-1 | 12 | CSVGTDYYEQYF | TGCAGCGTTGGTACAGATTACTACGAGCAGTACTTC
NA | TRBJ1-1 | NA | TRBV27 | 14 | CASRKGVGNTEAFF | TGTGCCAGCAGAAAGGGGGTTGGGAACACTGAAGCTTTCTTT
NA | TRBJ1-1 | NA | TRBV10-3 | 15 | CAISESPGANTEAFF | TGTGCCATCAGTGAGTCGCCGGGGGCGAACACTGAAGCTTTCTTT
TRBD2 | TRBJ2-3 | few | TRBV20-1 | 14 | CSARGLAGTYTQYF | TGCAGTGCTAGGGGACTAGCGGGAACTTATACGCAGTATTTT
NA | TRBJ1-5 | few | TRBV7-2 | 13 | CASSSGQGQPQHF | TGTGCCAGCAGCTCGGGACAAGGGCAGCCCCAGCATTTT
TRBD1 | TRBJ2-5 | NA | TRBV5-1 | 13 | CASSFQGAETQYF | TGCGCCAGCAGCTTCCAGGGGGCAGAGACCCAGTACTTC
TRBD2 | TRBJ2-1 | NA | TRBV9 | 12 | CASSVSGDEQFF | TGTGCCAGCAGCGTCAGCGGGGATGAGCAGTTCTTC
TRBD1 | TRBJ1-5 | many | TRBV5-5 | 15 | CASSSGTGGFQPQHF | TGTGCCAGCAGTTCCGGGACAGGGGGCTTTCAGCCCCAGCATTTT
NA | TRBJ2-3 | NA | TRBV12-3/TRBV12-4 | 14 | CASSFLLSTDMQYF | TGTGCCAGCAGTTTTCTCCTTAGCACAGATATGCAGTATTTT
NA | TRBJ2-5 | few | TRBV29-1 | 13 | CSATGTNQETQYF | TGCAGCGCGACCGGGACAAACCAAGAGACCCAGTACTTC
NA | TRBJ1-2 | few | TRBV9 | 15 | CASSAPGRPVYGYTF | TGTGCCAGCAGCGCCCCGGGACGGCCAGTCTATGGCTACACCTTC
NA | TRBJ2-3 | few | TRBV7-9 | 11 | CASSSNPSEDF | TGTGCCAGCAGCTCAAACCCGTCGGAGGATTTT
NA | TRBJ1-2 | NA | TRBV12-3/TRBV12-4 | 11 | CASSPGNGYTF | TGTGCCAGCAGCCCAGGGAATGGCTACACCTTC
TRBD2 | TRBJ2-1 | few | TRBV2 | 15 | CASSGEAGGPNEQFF | TGTGCCAGCAGTGGAGAAGCGGGGGGGCCTAATGAGCAGTTCTTC
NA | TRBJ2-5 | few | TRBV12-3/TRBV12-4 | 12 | CASSLSPETQYF | TGTGCCAGCAGTTTATCTCCGGAGACCCAGTACTTC
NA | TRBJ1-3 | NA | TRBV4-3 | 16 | CASSQDAIDSGNTIYF | TGCGCCAGCAGCCAAGATGCGATCGACTCTGGAAACACCATATATTTT
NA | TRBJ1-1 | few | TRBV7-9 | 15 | CASSSGGSMNTEAFF | TGTGCCAGCAGCTCGGGGGGGTCGATGAACACTGAAGCTTTCTTT
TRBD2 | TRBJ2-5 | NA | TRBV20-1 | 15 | CSATSGGAYEETQYF | TGCAGTGCTACTAGCGGGGGGGCCTACGAGGAGACCCAGTACTTC